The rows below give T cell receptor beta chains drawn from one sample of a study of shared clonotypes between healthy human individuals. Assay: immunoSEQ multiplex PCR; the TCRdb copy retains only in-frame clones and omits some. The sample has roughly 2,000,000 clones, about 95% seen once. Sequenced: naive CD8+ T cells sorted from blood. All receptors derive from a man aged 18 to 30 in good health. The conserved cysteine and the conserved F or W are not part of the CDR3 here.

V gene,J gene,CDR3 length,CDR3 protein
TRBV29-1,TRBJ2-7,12,SVEGDRESYEQY
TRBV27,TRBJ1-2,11,ASSYGANYGYT
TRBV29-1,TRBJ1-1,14,SVRGQAVGMNTEAF
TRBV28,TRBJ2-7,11,ASRANNPYEQY
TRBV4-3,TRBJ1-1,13,ASSQDPISSTEAF
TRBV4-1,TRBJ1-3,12,ASSHPGTEYTIY
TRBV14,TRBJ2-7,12,ASSLGQGLGEQY
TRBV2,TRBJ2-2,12,ASSELAGVGELF
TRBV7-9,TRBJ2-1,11,AGSGPLYNEQF
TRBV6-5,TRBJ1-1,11,ASFISVNTEAF
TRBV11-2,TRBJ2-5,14,ASSAVLAGVYETQY
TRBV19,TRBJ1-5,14,ASSIAGSSFNQPQH
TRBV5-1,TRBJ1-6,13,ASSLAGPGDSPLH
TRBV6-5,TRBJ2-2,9,ASSLAGELF
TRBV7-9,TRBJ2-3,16,ASSEPRGEGPGADTQY
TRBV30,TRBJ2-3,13,AWSRLAASTDTQY
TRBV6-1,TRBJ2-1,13,ASSDPRRAYNEQF
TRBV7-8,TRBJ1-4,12,ASSGGGLNEKLF
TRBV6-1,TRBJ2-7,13,ASSGGQGATYEQY
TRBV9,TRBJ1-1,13,ASSVSGTANTEAF
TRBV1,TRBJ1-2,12,TSKGQLANYGYT
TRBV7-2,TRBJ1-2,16,ASSTNGGQTTYNYGYT
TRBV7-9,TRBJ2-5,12,ASSLVTGGETQY
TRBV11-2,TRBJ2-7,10,ASSLEGIEQY